These T cell receptor beta chains were read from a single sample in a study of Ad26.COV2.S vaccination and SARS-CoV-2 variants. Libraries were prepared by immunoSEQ multiplex PCR; TCRdb keeps only in-frame clonotypes and omits some of them. The repertoire consists of a few hundred thousand clones, with approximately 91% occurring once and the leading ten covering about 1.9%. The sequencing used peripheral blood, collected in a trial of Ad26.COV2.S vaccine versus placebo. The receptors shown here come from a person between 18 and 59 years old who received the Ad26.COV2.S COVID-19 vaccine or a placebo. The CDR3 runs from the conserved cysteine through the conserved F or W. The order of the fields is clone size, D gene, V gene, J gene, CDR3 DNA, CDR3 protein. A D gene is named only where the DNA matches it firmly. Clone size is given for some rows only: seen once, a few or many times, or a class if the clone is expanded.

NA	NA	TRBV24-1	TRBJ2-3	TGTGCCACCAGAACGGCCGATACGCAGTATTTT	CATRTADTQYF
NA	TRBD1	TRBV19	TRBJ1-6	TGTGCCAGTAGACCTACCGGGACAGGGGTTTCACCCCTCCACTTT	CASRPTGTGVSPLHF
NA	TRBD1	TRBV6-5	TRBJ1-5	TGTGCCAGCAGTTCAGCTGCAGGGGGCGCGGGTCAGCCCCAGCATTTT	CASSSAAGGAGQPQHF
few	TRBD2	TRBV4-2	TRBJ2-2	TGTGCCAGCAGCCAAGTGAAACTAGCGGGAGGGGTGAACACCGGGGAGCTGTTTTTT	CASSQVKLAGGVNTGELFF
NA	TRBD1	TRBV7-9	TRBJ2-2	TGTGCCAGCAGCGCTACAGGGGGAGCGAACACCGGGGAGCTGTTTTTT	CASSATGGANTGELFF
once	NA	TRBV14	TRBJ2-5	TGTGCCAGCAGCCAAGATTTGCGGGTTAAAGAGACCCAGTACTTC	CASSQDLRVKETQYF
NA	TRBD2	TRBV4-2	TRBJ2-3	TGTGCCAGCAGCCCATGGGTTAGCGGGAGAACAGATACGCAGTATTTT	CASSPWVSGRTDTQYF
NA	NA	TRBV4-1	TRBJ2-7	TGCGCCAGCAGCCAAACGTTCCCCCCCGACGAGCAGTACTTC	CASSQTFPPDEQYF
few	NA	TRBV4-3	TRBJ1-6	TGCGCCAGCAGCCAAGAGCTCACTTATAATTCACCCCTCCACTTT	CASSQELTYNSPLHF
NA	TRBD1	TRBV27	TRBJ1-2	TGTGCCAGCAGTCCGGACAGGGTTTCGGGGGGCTACACCTTC	CASSPDRVSGGYTF
few	NA	TRBV27	TRBJ2-7	TGTGCCAGCAGTTCTAGCCGGAGACAGAAAAAGCCCTACGAGCAGTACTTC	CASSSSRRQKKPYEQYF
NA	NA	TRBV3-1/TRBV3-2	TRBJ2-1	TGTGCCAGCAGCCAGGAGGGGGTCTCCTACAATGAGCAGTTCTTC	CASSQEGVSYNEQFF
once	TRBD2	TRBV5-1	TRBJ2-7	TGCGCCAGCAGCCCACAAGTTACTGCGGGACTAGCGGGAGACGAGCAGTACTTC	CASSPQVTAGLAGDEQYF
NA	NA	TRBV19	TRBJ2-7	TGTGCCAGTAGTATCAGGGGCCCCTCCTACGAGCAGTACTTC	CASSIRGPSYEQYF
NA	NA	TRBV7-9	TRBJ1-4	TGTGCCAGCAGCTCACAATGGGCTAATGAAAAACTGTTTTTT	CASSSQWANEKLFF
once	NA	TRBV6-2/TRBV6-3	TRBJ1-2	TGTGCCAGCAGTCACCGGGCATACAACTATGGCTACACCTTC	CASSHRAYNYGYTF
NA	NA	TRBV7-9	TRBJ2-2	TGTGCCAGCAGCCGGGCCCTAGTGGGCACCGGGGAGCTGTTTTTT	CASSRALVGTGELFF
once	NA	TRBV11-2	TRBJ1-1	TGTGCCAGCAGCCCGACAGTCGTGCAGAACACTGAAGCTTTCTTT	CASSPTVVQNTEAFF
once	NA	TRBV2	TRBJ1-2	TGTGCCAGCAGTAATAACGGCTTCTATGGCTACACCTTC	CASSNNGFYGYTF
NA	NA	TRBV19	TRBJ2-2	TGTGCCAGTAGCCCAACGACCGGGGAGCTGTTTTTT	CASSPTTGELFF
NA	NA	TRBV2	TRBJ1-2	TGTGCCAGCAGTGAAAGGGGCTGGAACTATGGCTACACCTTC	CASSERGWNYGYTF
NA	NA	TRBV7-2	TRBJ1-4	TGTGCCAGCAGACTTGACACAACTAATGAAAAACTGTTTTTT	CASRLDTTNEKLFF
NA	NA	TRBV29-1	TRBJ2-5	TGCAGCGAATCCTATCGGGCTGGAGAGACCCAGTACTTC	CSESYRAGETQYF
NA	NA	TRBV28	TRBJ1-1	TGTGCCAGCAGCCTCCCCGGGGCTGAGGGGACTGAAGCTTTCTTT	CASSLPGAEGTEAFF
NA	NA	TRBV6-1	TRBJ2-2	TGTGCCAGCAGTGACAGGGGGGGGACCGGGGAGCTGTTTTTT	CASSDRGGTGELFF
NA	TRBD1	TRBV7-9	TRBJ2-5	TGTGCCAGCAGATCGGACAGGGGGGAGACCCAGTACTTC	CASRSDRGETQYF
NA	TRBD2	TRBV4-2	TRBJ2-1	TGTGCCAGCAGCCAAAGGACTAGCGGGAGTACGTACAATGAGCAGTTCTTC	CASSQRTSGSTYNEQFF